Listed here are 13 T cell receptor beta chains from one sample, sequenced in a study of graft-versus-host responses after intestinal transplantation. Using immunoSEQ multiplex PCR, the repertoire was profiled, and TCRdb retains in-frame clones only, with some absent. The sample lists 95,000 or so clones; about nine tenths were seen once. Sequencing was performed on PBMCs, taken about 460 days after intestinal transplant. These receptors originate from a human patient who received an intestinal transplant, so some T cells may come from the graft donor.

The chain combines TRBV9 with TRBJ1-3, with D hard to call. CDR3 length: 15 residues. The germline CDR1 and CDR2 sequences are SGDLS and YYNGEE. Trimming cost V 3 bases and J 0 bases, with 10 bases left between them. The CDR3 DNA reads TGTGCCAGCAGCGGTAGAGGGATCTCTGGAAACACCATATATTTT. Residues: CASSGRGISGNTIYF.

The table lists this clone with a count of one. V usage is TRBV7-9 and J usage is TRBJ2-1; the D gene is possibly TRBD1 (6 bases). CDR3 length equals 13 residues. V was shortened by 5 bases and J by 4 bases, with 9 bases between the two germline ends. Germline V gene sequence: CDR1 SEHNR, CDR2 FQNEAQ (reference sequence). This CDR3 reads CASSPQGYNEQFF. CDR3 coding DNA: TGTGCCAGCAGCCCACAGGGATACAATGAGCAGTTCTTC. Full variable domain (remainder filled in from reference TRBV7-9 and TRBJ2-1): DTGVSQNPRHKITKRGQNVTFRCDPISEHNRLYWYRQTLGQGPEFLTYFQNEAQLEKSRLLSDRFSAERPKGSFSTLEIQRTEQGDSAMYLCASSPQGYNEQFFGPGTRLTVL.

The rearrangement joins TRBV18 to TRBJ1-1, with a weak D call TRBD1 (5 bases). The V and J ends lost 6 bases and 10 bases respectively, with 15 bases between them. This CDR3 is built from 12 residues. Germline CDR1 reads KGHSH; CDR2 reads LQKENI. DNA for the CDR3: TGTGCCAGCTCTCTACGAGGGGATGTAGCTTTCTTT. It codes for CASSLRGDVAFF.

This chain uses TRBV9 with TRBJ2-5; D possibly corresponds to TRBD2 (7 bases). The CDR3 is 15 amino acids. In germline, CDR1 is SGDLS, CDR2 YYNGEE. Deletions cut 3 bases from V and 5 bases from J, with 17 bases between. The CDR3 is CASSARGGGAETQYF. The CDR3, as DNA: TGTGCCAGCAGCGCCCGGGGAGGGGGGGCGGAGACCCAGTACTTC.

Written as DNA, the CDR3 is TGTGCCAGCAGCGCCCCACTAGCGGGGGGGCGGAATGAGCAGTTCTTC. Protein: CASSAPLAGGRNEQFF. The chain is built from TRBV9 and TRBJ2-1; 13 nucleotides match TRBD2. Trimming at V came to 3 bases and at J to 7 bases, leaving 7 bases not matched to a gene. The CDR3 sequence is 16 residues long. Germline CDR1 and CDR2: SGDLS and YYNGEE.

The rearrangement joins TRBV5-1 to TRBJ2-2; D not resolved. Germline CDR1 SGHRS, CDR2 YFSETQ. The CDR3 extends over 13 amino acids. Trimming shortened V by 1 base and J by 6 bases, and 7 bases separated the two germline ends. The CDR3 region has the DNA TGCGCCAGCAGCTTGTACCGGGCCGGGGAGCTGTTTTTT. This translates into CASSLYRAGELFF.

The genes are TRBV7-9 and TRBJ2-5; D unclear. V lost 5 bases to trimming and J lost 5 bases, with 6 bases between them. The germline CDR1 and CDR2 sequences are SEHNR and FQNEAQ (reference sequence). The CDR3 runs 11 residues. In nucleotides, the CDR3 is TGTGCCAGCAGCCAAGAGGAGACCCAGTACTTC. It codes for CASSQEETQYF.

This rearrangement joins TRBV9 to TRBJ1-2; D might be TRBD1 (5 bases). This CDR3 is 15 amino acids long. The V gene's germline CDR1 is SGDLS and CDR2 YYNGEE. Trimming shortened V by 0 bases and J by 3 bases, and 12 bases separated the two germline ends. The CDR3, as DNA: TGTGCCAGCAGCGTAGATCAGGGAGGGGACTATGGCTACACCTTC. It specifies CASSVDQGGDYGYTF.

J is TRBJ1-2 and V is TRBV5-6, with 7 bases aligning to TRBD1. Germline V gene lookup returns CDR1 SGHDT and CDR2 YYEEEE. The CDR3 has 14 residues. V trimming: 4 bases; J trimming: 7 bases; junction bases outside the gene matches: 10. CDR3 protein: CASSLDRTLGGYTF. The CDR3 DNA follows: TGTGCCAGCAGCCTGGACAGGACCCTGGGTGGCTACACCTTC.

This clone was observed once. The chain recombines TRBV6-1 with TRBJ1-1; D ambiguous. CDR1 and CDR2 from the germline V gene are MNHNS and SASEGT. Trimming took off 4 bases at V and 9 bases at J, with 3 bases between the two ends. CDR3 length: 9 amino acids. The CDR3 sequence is CASSAQAFF. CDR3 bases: TGTGCCAGCAGTGCGCAAGCTTTCTTT.

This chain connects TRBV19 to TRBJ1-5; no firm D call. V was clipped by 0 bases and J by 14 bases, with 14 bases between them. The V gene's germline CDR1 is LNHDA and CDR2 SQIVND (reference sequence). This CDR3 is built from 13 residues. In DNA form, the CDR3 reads TGTGCCAGTAGTATAGATCTAGGGAGGACCGAGCATTTT. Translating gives CASSIDLGRTEHF.

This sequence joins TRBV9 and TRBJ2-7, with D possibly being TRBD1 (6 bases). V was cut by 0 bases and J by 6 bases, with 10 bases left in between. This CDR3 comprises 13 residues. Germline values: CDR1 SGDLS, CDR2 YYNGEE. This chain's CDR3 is CASSVGPGAEQYF. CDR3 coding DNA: TGTGCCAGCAGCGTAGGGCCAGGGGCCGAGCAGTACTTC. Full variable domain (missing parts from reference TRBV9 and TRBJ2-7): DSGVTQTPKHLITATGQRVTLRCSPRSGDLSVYWYQQSLDQGLQFLIQYYNGEERAKGNILERFSAQQFPDLHSELNLSSLELGDSALYFCASSVGPGAEQYFGPGTRLTVT.

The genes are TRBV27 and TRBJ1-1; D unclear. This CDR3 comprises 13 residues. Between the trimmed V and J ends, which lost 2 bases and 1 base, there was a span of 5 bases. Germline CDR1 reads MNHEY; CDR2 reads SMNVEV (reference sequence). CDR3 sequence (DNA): TGTGCCAGCAGTTTAATTGGGAACACTGAAGCTTTCTTT. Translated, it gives CASSLIGNTEAFF.